The next 29 T cell receptor beta chains were all read from a single sample in a study of spatial heterogeneity in lung cancer. TCRdb itself ran the 5' RACE reads through MiXCR, one entry per CDR3 protein. The sample lists roughly 120,000 distinct CDR3 sequences, 9% to 15% seen once, with roughly 17% in the top ten. Time point of the sample: blood at routine non-recurrence follow-up after resection. The authors sequenced whole RNA from tumor, nontumor lung or frozen PBMC without sorting. Specimen: PBMCs, collected at follow-up. Receptor source: a male donor with early-stage non-small cell lung cancer.

The gene calls are TRBV6-2 or TRBV6-3 and TRBJ1-1; TRBD1 matches at 7 bases. Trimming cost V 8 bases and J 1 base; bases outside gene matches: 7. CDR3 length: 14 amino acids. The germline CDR1 and CDR2 sequences are MNHEY and SVGEGT. The CDR3 DNA follows: TGTGCCAGCGGTCAGGGGGGCCCGAACACTGAAGCTTTCTTT. As protein: CASGQGGPNTEAFF.

In its sample, this clonotype was seen a few times. In nucleotides, the CDR3 is TGTGCCAGCAGCTTCCGTCTAGCGGGGGGGATAGATACGCAGTATTTT. Protein product: CASSFRLAGGIDTQYF. J is TRBJ2-3 and V is TRBV7-2; 12 bases agree with TRBD2. The CDR3 has 16 residues. The germline CDR1 and CDR2 sequences are SGHTA and FQGNSA. The trim removed 3 bases at V and 5 bases at J, leaving 6 bases unmatched.

At least ten counts were recorded for this clonotype. The CDR3 protein is CASTDRRYSGNTIYF. As DNA, the CDR3 is TGTGCCAGCACTGATCGACGGTACTCTGGAAACACCATATATTTT. The rearrangement links TRBV7-8 to TRBJ1-3; D is ambiguous. CDR1 is SGHVS and CDR2 is FQNEAQ in the germline V gene. Trimming took off 7 bases at V and 0 bases at J, with 13 bases between the two ends. The CDR3 length is 15 residues.

This clonotype appeared many times. The chain joins TRBV6-2 or TRBV6-3 to TRBJ2-7; D not certain. Germline assignment: CDR1 MNHEY and CDR2 SVGEGT. CDR3 length: 14 amino acids. V shed 6 bases and J shed 1 base, with 13 bases lying between them. CDR3 sequence (DNA): TGTGCCAGCAGGCTGGACCTCCGGTCCTACGAGCAGTACTTC. Amino acids: CASRLDLRSYEQYF.

The chain has TRBV4-3 and TRBJ2-7; 9 nucleotides match TRBD2. The CDR3 is 18 residues long. The germline CDR1 and CDR2 sequences are LGHNA and YSLEER. V lost 0 bases and J lost 1; bases outside the gene matches: 10. The CDR3 loop reads CASSQDKWLAGTSYEQYF. The CDR3 DNA follows: TGCGCCAGCAGCCAAGATAAGTGGCTAGCGGGGACATCCTACGAGCAGTACTTC.

The sample holds a few counts of this clonotype. V usage is TRBV4-2 and J usage is TRBJ1-3; no firm D call. The length of the CDR3 is 17 residues. Deletions cut 0 bases from V and 0 bases from J, with 12 bases between. Per the germline V gene, CDR1 is LGHNA and CDR2 is YNFKEQ. The CDR3 reads CASSQDLFALSGNTIYF. The DNA for the CDR3 is TGTGCCAGCAGCCAAGATCTTTTCGCACTCTCTGGAAACACCATATATTTT.

This clonotype was seen at least ten times. The chain combines TRBV20-1 with TRBJ2-7; TRBD1 is a possible D gene (6 bases). This CDR3 spans 14 amino acids. Germline V gene data show CDR1 as DFQATT and CDR2 as SNEGSKA (reference sequence). V lost 1 base and J lost 2, with 12 bases in between. CDR3 in DNA: TGCAGTGCTAGAGCAACAGGGTTTGCCTACGAGCAGTACTTC. This codes for CSARATGFAYEQYF.

The sample holds a few counts of this clonotype. CDR3 coding DNA: TGCAGCGTTAGAAACACCGGGGAGCTGTTTTTT. Its protein product is CSVRNTGELFF. The chain has TRBV29-1 and TRBJ2-2; D unclear. V was cut by 5 bases and J by 2 bases, with 3 bases left in between. CDR1 is SQVTM, CDR2 ANQGSEA, per germline. This CDR3 is built from 11 residues.

This chain uses TRBV3-1 with TRBJ1-2, with D possibly matching TRBD1 (6 bases). V dropped 4 bases and J dropped 4 bases, with 19 bases sitting between them. The CDR3 is 16 residues long. Germline V gene data show CDR1 as LGHDT and CDR2 as YNNKEL (reference sequence). The CDR3 is CASSRARSDSFYGYTF. The DNA of the CDR3 is TGTGCCAGCAGCCGAGCAAGGTCGGACAGTTTCTATGGCTACACCTTC.

Ten or more counts support this clonotype. The rearrangement links TRBV27 to TRBJ1-1, with D maybe TRBD1 (6 bases). CDR3 size: 14 residues. V lost 7 bases and J lost 1, with 13 bases in between. Per germline, CDR1 MNHEY and CDR2 SMNVEV (reference sequence). The CDR3 is CASNTQGPNTEAFF. In DNA, the CDR3 is TGTGCCAGCAACACACAGGGACCGAACACTGAAGCTTTCTTT.

This clonotype was counted ten times or more. The chain carries TRBV28 and TRBJ1-6; 8 bases line up with TRBD1. The CDR3 contains 15 residues. Germline CDR1 is MDHEN and CDR2 is SYDVKM. Trimming removed 7 bases from V and 6 bases from J; junction bases left unmatched: 8. The CDR3 bases are TGTGCCAGCAAGACGGGGGACAGGAGTAATTCACCCCTCCACTTT. It codes for CASKTGDRSNSPLHF.

This clonotype was seen only a few times. V and J are TRBV11-2 and TRBJ1-5; 7 nucleotides line up with TRBD1. From germline, CDR1 is SGHAT and CDR2 FQNNGV. The V gene end was trimmed by 3 bases and the J gene end by 3 bases; junction bases not matched to a gene: 2. CDR3 length: 14 residues. The CDR3 spells CASSLDRFNQPQHF. The CDR3 coding sequence is TGTGCCAGCAGCTTGGACAGGTTCAATCAGCCCCAGCATTTT. The variable domain in full, completed from reference TRBV11-2 and TRBJ1-5, reads EAGVAQSPRYKIIEKRQSVAFWCNPISGHATLYWYQQILGQGPKLLIQFQNNGVVDDSQLPKDRFSAERLKGVDSTLKIQPAKLEDSAVYLCASSLDRFNQPQHFGDGTRLSIL.

This clonotype appeared many times. V usage is TRBV24-1 and J usage is TRBJ1-2; no clear D gene. The CDR3 is 12 residues long. From germline, CDR1 is KGHDR and CDR2 SFDVKD. Trimming shortened V by 2 bases and J by 6 bases, and 6 bases separated the two germline ends. CDR3 coding DNA: TGTGCCACCAGTGATTGGTCGGATGGCTACACCTTC. It specifies CATSDWSDGYTF.

This clonotype was seen more than once but under ten times. V is TRBV4-1 and J is TRBJ1-2; 7 bases are a match to TRBD1. With V trimmed by 3 bases and J by 7 bases, 5 bases remained unmatched. The CDR3 totals 13 residues. CDR1 and CDR2 from the germline V gene are MGHRA and YSYEKL. CDR3 residues: CASSHDRAGGYTF. CDR3 DNA sequence: TGCGCCAGCAGCCACGACAGGGCGGGTGGCTACACCTTC.

The chain combines TRBV12-3 or TRBV12-4 with TRBJ2-3; 13 nucleotides line up with TRBD2. The length of the CDR3 is 15 residues. V gave up 6 bases and J gave up 4 bases; unmatched junction bases: 4. The CDR3 nucleotides are TGTGCCAGCAGCTCGGGACTAGCGGGGCCAGATACGCAGTATTTT. Translated: CASSSGLAGPDTQYF.

This chain connects TRBV11-3 to TRBJ2-1; D is perhaps TRBD2 (7 bases). Trimming stripped 11 bases from V and 5 bases from J, with 19 bases between. The CDR3 consists of 14 residues. Germline CDR1 is SGHNT and CDR2 is YENEEA. In nucleotides, the CDR3 is TGTGCCTGGGACGGGGGGCTCGGGAACAATGAGCAGTTCTTC. Protein: CAWDGGLGNNEQFF.

The rearrangement joins TRBV9 to TRBJ1-2; D uncertain. The germline V gene has CDR1 SGDLS and CDR2 YYNGEE. Trimming cost V 0 bases and J 2 bases, with 8 bases left between them. The CDR3 totals 14 residues. Written as DNA, the CDR3 is TGTGCCAGCAGCGTAGCTCAGATGAACTATGGCTACACCTTC. Translated: CASSVAQMNYGYTF. The full variable domain, its missing parts supplied by reference TRBV9 and TRBJ1-2, is DSGVTQTPKHLITATGQRVTLRCSPRSGDLSVYWYQQSLDQGLQFLIQYYNGEERAKGNILERFSAQQFPDLHSELNLSSLELGDSALYFCASSVAQMNYGYTFGSGTRLTVV.

This clonotype was counted a few times. The chain carries TRBV6-5 and TRBJ1-5; TRBD1 agrees at 9 bases. The CDR3 has 14 residues. In germline, CDR1 is MNHEY, CDR2 SVGAGI. The V and J ends lost 6 bases and 3 bases, in that order; junction bases with no gene match: 3. Here the CDR3 DNA reads TGTGCCAGCAGGCGGACAGGGGCCAATCAGCCCCAGCATTTT. Protein sequence: CASRRTGANQPQHF.

The V gene is TRBV21-1, the J gene TRBJ2-4; TRBD1 is the table's D call, not checked against the DNA. TRBV21-1 is marked as a pseudogene. The CDR3 extends over 19 amino acids. The CDR3, as DNA: TGTGCCAGCAGCAAGATGGCCGGCCACACCCGGAAGACCAAAAACATTCAGTACTTC. Residues: CASSKMAGHTRKTKNIQYF.

This clonotype was seen ten or more times. This sequence joins TRBV4-1 and TRBJ1-5, with TRBD1 matching over 7 bases. Germline trimming cut 5 bases from V and 2 bases from J; bases unmatched to any gene: 3. This CDR3 region has 14 residues. Per germline, CDR1 MGHRA and CDR2 YSYEKL. For the CDR3, the DNA is TGCGCCAGCAGCGCCGACAGGGGCAATCAGCCCCAGCATTTT. It yields the protein CASSADRGNQPQHF.

V is TRBV3-1 and J is TRBJ2-1, with D possibly TRBD1 on 5 matching bases. This CDR3 comprises 15 residues. V dropped 6 bases and J dropped 2 bases, with 14 bases sitting between them. Germline CDR1 and CDR2: LGHDT and YNNKEL (reference sequence). The DNA of the CDR3 is TGTGCCAGCAGTTCAGGGCTAGAGGCCTACAATGAGCAGTTCTTC. Its translation: CASSSGLEAYNEQFF.

This clonotype was detected only a few times. V and J are TRBV11-3 and TRBJ1-2; TRBD1 aligns across 10 bases. V shed 0 bases and J 8 bases; nucleotides not matched to a gene: 6. The CDR3 consists of 15 residues. Germline V gives CDR1 SGHNT, CDR2 YENEEA. The CDR3 nucleotides read TGTGCCAGCAGCTTAGACGACAGGGGGCAAGGAGGCTACACCTTC. It is translated as CASSLDDRGQGGYTF.

This clonotype was detected ten times or more. J is TRBJ1-5 and V is TRBV24-1, with 9 bases aligning to TRBD1. The CDR3 runs to 15 residues. Germline trimming cut 5 bases from V and 4 bases from J; bases unmatched to any gene: 5. Germline V CDR1 and CDR2: KGHDR, SFDVKD. The CDR3, as DNA: TGTGCCACCAGTGGGGGACAGGGCGGGAATCAGCCCCAGCATTTT. Translating it yields CATSGGQGGNQPQHF.

In its sample, this clonotype was seen a few times. The chain couples TRBV18 to TRBJ1-1; D is undetermined. Between the trimmed V and J ends, which lost 0 bases and 3 bases, there was a span of 8 bases. This CDR3 has 14 amino acids. Germline CDR1 is KGHSH and CDR2 is LQKENI. This CDR3 reads CASSPPSSYTEAFF. DNA of the CDR3: TGTGCCAGCTCACCACCATCAAGCTACACTGAAGCTTTCTTT.

The sample holds many counts of this clonotype. The V and J genes are TRBV6-4 and TRBJ2-3; 11 bases agree with TRBD2. V shed 3 bases, J shed 5 bases, and the junction held 7 bases outside the gene matches. The CDR3 is 16 amino acids. Germline CDR1 reads MRHNA; CDR2 reads SNTAGT. The CDR3 coding sequence is TGTGCCAGCAGTGAATTAGCGGGGGGGCCCGAAGATACGCAGTATTTT. Translation gives CASSELAGGPEDTQYF.

This clonotype was counted ten times or more. The rearrangement uses TRBV2 and TRBJ1-5; 7 nucleotides match TRBD1. The CDR3 loop spans 15 amino acids. Per germline, CDR1 SNHLY and CDR2 FYNNEI. J gave up 2 bases and V 5 bases, and 6 bases lay outside the gene matches. In nucleotides, the CDR3 is TGTGCCAGCAGTTTGACAGGGATGGGCAATCAGCCCCAGCATTTT. Its translation: CASSLTGMGNQPQHF.

The chain uses TRBV12-3 or TRBV12-4 and TRBJ2-7, with 9 positions matching TRBD1. The CDR3 has 13 amino acids. J gave up 4 bases and V 7 bases, and 5 bases lay outside the gene matches. CDR3 amino acids: CASTRDRVYEQYF. For the CDR3, the DNA is TGTGCCAGCACCAGGGACAGGGTATACGAGCAGTACTTC.

This clonotype appeared many times. The chain has TRBV20-1 and TRBJ1-5; D perhaps matches TRBD1 (6 bases). Germline CDR1 and CDR2: DFQATT and SNEGSKA (reference sequence). The CDR3 sequence is 14 residues long. Deletions cut 3 bases from V and 2 bases from J, with 11 bases between. The CDR3 region has the DNA TGCAGTGCTAGCAGGGGTTTGGGCAATCAGCCCCAGCATTTT. Its protein product is CSASRGLGNQPQHF.

The chain joins TRBV2 to TRBJ2-2, with 8 bases fitting TRBD1. Looked up from germline, CDR1 is SNHLY and CDR2 is FYNNEI. J lost 5 bases, V lost 6 bases, and 8 bases had no gene match. The CDR3 consists of 15 residues. The CDR3 here is CASSGQGVRTGELFF. CDR3 DNA sequence: TGTGCCAGCAGCGGACAGGGTGTAAGGACCGGGGAGCTGTTTTTT.